This T cell receptor beta chain is drawn from a study of identical twins. The study, taken as a whole, reports: Models underestimated TCR alpha sharing (out-of-frame) in monozygotic twins.

Unique molecular identifiers were present on the cDNA, which also gained a universal primer site by template switching. TCRdb used MiXCR to reprocess the 5' RACE reads, holding one entry per CDR3 protein. The repertoire holds a few hundred thousand distinct CDR3 sequences, with less than 25% as singletons. Trimming took off 10 bases at V and 0 bases at J, with 11 bases between the two ends. The CDR3 is made up of 13 amino acids. Points on this clonotype: The antigen remains undetermined.

The data were also submitted as part of a second study, on T cells expressing NK-cell markers. That paper notes: Restriction of sorting to alpha-beta TCR T cells was accomplished in several experiments using an anti-gamma-delta TCR antibody.

The chain has TRBV12-3 or TRBV12-4 and TRBJ2-3; no reliable D call. This clonotype originated in a woman in her late teens or twenties in good health. Material: CD4+ T cells sorted from blood. CDR3 region: CAIRATSTDTQYF. CDR3 DNA sequence: TGTGCCATCCGGGCCACTAGCACAGATACGCAGTATTTT.